This entry features one TCR beta chain sequence. Its target is unknown. Indicated treatment: some 19 received Ad26.COV2.S at low or high dose, single or two shots; about 5 received placebo; per-sample allocation not given. On day 63 after the first injection, vaccine and placebo recipients gave samples. Recruitment in Boston yielded a donor of adult age, 18-55 years. This sample is part of a study of Ad26.COV2.S vaccination and SARS-CoV-2 variants. For the study at large: The donor was enrolled in the Ad26.COV2.S arm of the COV1001 trial. Findings and limits, study-wide: Researchers reported similar non-spike TCR breadth in vaccine and placebo recipients. Substantial breadth was reportedly displayed by spike-specific CD8+ and CD4+ T cell responses after vaccination.

The table came from immunoSEQ multiplex PCR; TCRdb's copy has only in-frame clones and leaves some out. The sample shows around 400,000 clones, around 90% of them seen only once. The sample was peripheral blood, taken in a trial of Ad26.COV2.S vaccine versus placebo. The sequence derives from a person between 18 and 60 years old who received the Ad26.COV2.S COVID-19 vaccine or a placebo.

The CDR3 protein is CASSPDGTNEKLFF. CDR3 nucleotides: TGTGCCAGCTCCCCGGACGGTACTAATGAAAAACTGTTTTTT. This chain connects TRBV18 to TRBJ1-4; D gene ambiguous. This CDR3 has 14 residues. The V and J ends lost 6 bases and 2 bases respectively, with 10 bases between them. The germline V gene encodes CDR1 KGHSH and CDR2 LQKENI.